The 15 T cell receptor beta chains given below trace back to one sample, sequenced in a study of blood T cell repertoires in COVID-19. Clones were sequenced by immunoSEQ multiplex PCR, and TCRdb holds only the in-frame ones, with some missing. The sample has under 200,000 clones; just under 80% are singletons. The source material was peripheral blood. The receptor source for this set is an older man with active or convalescent COVID-19.

The genes are TRBV13 and TRBJ2-7, with 8 bases that match TRBD1. This CDR3 region has 14 residues. Per germline, CDR1 PRHDT and CDR2 FYEKMQ (reference sequence). Unmatched junction bases numbered 5, after V lost 5 bases and J lost 2 bases. In DNA, the CDR3 is TGTGCCAGCAGCCGACAGGGGTGGCCCTACGAGCAGTACTTC. Its translation is CASSRQGWPYEQYF.

Details on this clone: The sample carries other DNA sequences with the same CDR3. The chain combines TRBV6-5 with TRBJ1-1; D remains unclear. Germline V gene lookup returns CDR1 MNHEY and CDR2 SVGAGI. This CDR3 is built from 13 residues. Trimming removed 6 bases at V and 4 bases at J, with 12 bases between. The CDR3 nucleotides are TGTGCCAGCAGCTATTCGACGGGCACTGAAGCTTTCTTT. Protein product: CASSYSTGTEAFF.

The CDR3 loop reads CAISEIAGTGYTF. The CDR3 DNA follows: TGTGCCATCAGTGAAATTGCAGGAACTGGCTACACCTTC. This rearrangement joins TRBV10-3 to TRBJ1-2; no clear D gene. From germline, CDR1 is ENHRY and CDR2 SYGVKD. Trimming cost V 3 bases and J 7 bases, with 12 bases left between them. CDR3 size: 13 residues.

The chain links TRBV19 to TRBJ2-2; 10 bases agree with TRBD1. The germline gives CDR1 LNHDA, CDR2 SQIVND (reference sequence). The CDR3 runs 15 residues. The trim removed 4 bases at V and 6 bases at J, leaving 5 bases unmatched. The CDR3 sequence: CASSTGQGFSGELFF. CDR3 nucleotides: TGTGCCAGTAGTACGGGACAGGGGTTCTCCGGGGAGCTGTTTTTT.

This clone turned up a few times. The chain carries TRBV12-3 or TRBV12-4 and TRBJ2-1; D is uncertain. The CDR3 sequence is 13 residues long. V was cut by 3 bases and J by 6 bases, with 9 bases left in between. CDR3 DNA sequence: TGTGCCAGCAGTTTTTCAGCGACCAATGAGCAGTTCTTC. Protein: CASSFSATNEQFF.

This rearrangement joins TRBV30 to TRBJ1-1; no reliable D call. Trimming took 5 bases from V and 6 from J, leaving 13 bases between them. The germline gives CDR1 GTSNPN, CDR2 SVGIG (reference sequence). This CDR3 is 12 amino acids long. Written as DNA, the CDR3 is TGTGCCTGGTATATTCGGGGATCTGAAGCTTTCTTT. Amino acids: CAWYIRGSEAFF.

In regard to this clone: One end of the junction does not line up with germline, which may come from a read error. The rearrangement links TRBV4-1 to TRBJ2-7, with 7 nucleotides matching TRBD2. Germline CDR1 MGHRA, CDR2 YSYEKL. This CDR3 region has 13 residues. CDR3 protein: CASSQDRWEGPHF. The DNA of the CDR3 is TGCGCCAGCAGCCAAGATCGATGGGAGGGGCCGCACTTC.

The chain links TRBV5-1 to TRBJ2-1, with TRBD1 identical over 9 bases. Germline V gives CDR1 SGHRS, CDR2 YFSETQ. V dropped 0 bases and J dropped 4; count of bases not matched to a gene: 11. The CDR3 is 18 amino acids. The DNA for the CDR3 is TGCGCCAGCAGCTTGGCGATGAGCGGGGACAGGGTATACAATGAGCAGTTCTTC. It codes for CASSLAMSGDRVYNEQFF.

The chain combines TRBV10-1 with TRBJ1-1, with D perhaps matching TRBD1 (5 bases). Trimming stripped 6 bases from V and 3 bases from J, with 14 bases between. The CDR3 spans 14 residues. Germline V lookup: CDR1 WNHNN, CDR2 SYGVQD (reference sequence). The CDR3 region is CASSNAGRDTEAFF. The CDR3 coding sequence is TGCGCCAGCAGCAATGCAGGGCGCGACACTGAAGCTTTCTTT.

The rearrangement uses TRBV2 and TRBJ1-3; 7 bases match TRBD1. Per germline, CDR1 SNHLY and CDR2 FYNNEI. The CDR3 runs 14 residues. The J segment lost 3 bases and the V segment lost 6 bases, leaving 5 bases of the junction unmatched. In nucleotides, the CDR3 is TGTGCCAGCAGCGAGGGGGCTGGTGGAAACACCATATATTTT. Translated: CASSEGAGGNTIYF.

Here the CDR3 DNA reads TGTGCCAGCAGCTCAGCTCCCCAGGGGAACACTGAAGCTTTCTTT. Its translation is CASSSAPQGNTEAFF. This chain joins TRBV3-1 (or the pseudogene TRBV3-2) and TRBJ1-1, with a tentative D call TRBD1 (5 bases). The germline CDR1 and CDR2 sequences are LGHDT and YNNKEL (reference sequence). V gave up 5 bases and J gave up 1 base, with 14 bases separating them. This CDR3 comprises 15 residues.

The chain recombines TRBV6-1 with TRBJ2-7; weak D call: TRBD1 (6 bases). Germline CDR1 reads MNHNS; CDR2 reads SASEGT. The V end was cut by 4 bases, the J end by 6 bases, with 22 bases between. The CDR3 runs 16 residues. Here the CDR3 reads CASSVGTGTRLSEQYF. CDR3 sequence (DNA): TGTGCCAGCAGTGTGGGTACCGGGACACGTCTCTCCGAGCAGTACTTC.

This chain links TRBV3-1 (or the pseudogene TRBV3-2) with TRBJ2-1, with TRBD1 matching over 7 bases. The CDR3 is 14 residues long. The germline CDR1 and CDR2 sequences are LGHDT and YNNKEL (reference sequence). With 2 bases clipped from V and 6 bases from J, the junction kept 4 bases outside the gene matches. The CDR3 sequence is CASSQSDRVNEQFF. In DNA, the CDR3 is TGTGCCAGCAGCCAATCCGACAGGGTCAATGAGCAGTTCTTC.

This clone was seen just once. This chain connects TRBV15 to TRBJ2-1; 9 bases fit TRBD2. Germline lookup yields CDR1 LNHNV and CDR2 YYDKDF (reference sequence). V lost 0 bases to trimming and J lost 8 bases; unmatched junction nucleotides: 8. The CDR3 extends over 16 amino acids. The CDR3 DNA is TGTGCCACCAGCAGAGATGGCGCTAGCGGGACCTATGAGCAGTTCTTC. Protein product: CATSRDGASGTYEQFF.

This chain connects TRBV10-3 to TRBJ2-5; 8 nucleotides align to TRBD1. Germline V gene data show CDR1 as ENHRY and CDR2 as SYGVKD. Trimming at V came to 6 bases and at J to 3 bases, leaving 0 bases not matched to a gene. CDR3 size: 12 residues. The CDR3 reads CAIRDREETQYF. In nucleotides, the CDR3 is TGTGCCATCAGGGACAGGGAAGAGACCCAGTACTTC.